Listed below are T cell receptor beta chains from one sample, sequenced in a study of cytomegalovirus exposure and HLA in healthy donors. Clones were read by immunoSEQ multiplex PCR, and TCRdb kept only the in-frame ones, dropping some. The profile covers over 85,000 clones, with approximately 89% appearing a single time and under 2% taken by the ten largest. Sample: PBMCs. These receptors came from a woman between 18 and 30 years old in good health and CMV-seronegative. The CDR3 runs from the conserved cysteine through the conserved F or W. A D gene is named only where the DNA matches it firmly. The size field is filled for only some rows; it gives once, few, many or a size class.

v_gene	d_gene	j_gene	abundance	CDR3aa	CDR3nt
TRBV5-1	-	TRBJ1-1	-	CASSLGPGMVSTEAFF	TGCGCCAGCAGCTTGGGCCCAGGGATGGTGAGCACTGAAGCTTTCTTT
TRBV29-1	-	TRBJ2-1	-	CSVDTGTNNEQFF	TGCAGCGTTGATACAGGGACGAACAATGAGCAGTTCTTC
TRBV18	-	TRBJ1-1	-	CASSPRGREMNTEAFF	TGTGCCAGCTCACCACGGGGGCGGGAGATGAACACTGAAGCTTTCTTT
TRBV27	TRBD1	TRBJ1-2	-	CASSPDRGEANYGYTF	TGTGCCAGCAGCCCTGACAGGGGTGAAGCTAACTATGGCTACACCTTC
TRBV6-5	TRBD1	TRBJ1-1	-	CASSFGTGGFTEAFF	TGTGCCAGCAGTTTTGGGACAGGGGGCTTCACTGAAGCTTTCTTT
TRBV5-1	TRBD1	TRBJ1-1	-	CASGSYPGQKNTEAFF	TGCGCCAGCGGATCATACCCGGGACAGAAGAACACTGAAGCTTTCTTT
TRBV27	-	TRBJ2-7	-	CASSLSAGIEQYF	TGTGCCAGCAGTTTATCGGCAGGGATCGAGCAGTACTTC
TRBV4-1	TRBD2	TRBJ2-1	-	CASSQGALAARGSSYEQFF	TGCGCCAGCAGCCAAGGTGCACTAGCGGCCCGGGGATCTTCTTATGAGCAGTTCTTC
TRBV10-2	TRBD2	TRBJ2-2	-	CASRASGQETIGELFF	TGCGCCAGCAGGGCTAGCGGTCAAGAAACGATCGGGGAGCTGTTTTTT
TRBV5-4	-	TRBJ1-2	-	CASSLAARGYTF	TGTGCCAGCAGCTTAGCGGCGCGGGGCTACACCTTC
TRBV2	TRBD1	TRBJ2-1	-	CASRGAGTVYNEQFF	TGTGCCAGCAGGGGAGCCGGGACAGTCTACAATGAGCAGTTCTTC
TRBV5-6	TRBD1	TRBJ2-5	-	CASRRQGAQETQYF	TGTGCCAGCAGACGACAGGGGGCCCAAGAGACCCAGTACTTC
TRBV21-1	-	TRBJ2-7	-	CASSTSKGLAGFYEQYF	TGTGCCAGCAGCACCTCCAAGGGGCTAGCGGGTTTCTACGAGCAGTACTTC
TRBV27	-	TRBJ1-2	-	CATQGNYGYTF	TGTGCTACTCAGGGGAACTATGGCTACACCTTC
TRBV7-2	-	TRBJ1-4	-	CASSPSDIPRNEKLFF	TGTGCCAGCAGCCCGTCTGACATCCCACGGAATGAAAAACTGTTTTTT
TRBV7-2	TRBD2	TRBJ2-7	-	CASSLGSGRGEQYF	TGTGCCAGCAGCTTAGGAAGCGGGAGAGGCGAGCAGTACTTC
TRBV28	TRBD2	TRBJ2-7	-	CASRIAGGPWEQYF	TGTGCCAGCAGAATAGCGGGAGGGCCTTGGGAGCAGTACTTC
TRBV27	-	TRBJ2-7	-	CASSLTGYEQYF	TGTGCCAGCAGTTTAACGGGATACGAGCAGTACTTC
TRBV19	TRBD1	TRBJ1-5	-	CASSPGQGWNQPQHF	TGTGCCAGTAGCCCCGGACAGGGATGGAATCAGCCCCAGCATTTT
TRBV11-2	TRBD1	TRBJ2-7	few	CASSPIRQGKGYEQYF	TGTGCCAGCAGCCCGATTCGACAGGGCAAAGGCTACGAGCAGTACTTC
TRBV5-1	-	TRBJ2-7	few	CASSARDSAYEQYF	TGCGCCAGCAGCGCCCGGGACTCGGCCTACGAGCAGTACTTC
TRBV7-8	-	TRBJ1-5	-	CASSLGTIDQPQHF	TGTGCCAGCAGCTTGGGGACAATTGATCAGCCCCAGCATTTT
TRBV11-3	-	TRBJ2-7	once	CASSLDLDNYEQYF	TGTGCCAGCAGCTTAGATCTCGACAACTACGAGCAGTACTTC
TRBV5-1	TRBD1	TRBJ2-3	-	CASSFHGQGILDTQYF	TGCGCCAGCAGCTTCCACGGACAGGGTATTCTGGATACGCAGTATTTT
TRBV2	-	TRBJ1-5	-	CASSEVGVTGTRRQPQHF	TGTGCCAGCAGTGAAGTCGGGGTAACTGGCACCCGGAGGCAGCCCCAGCATTTT
TRBV14	-	TRBJ1-1	once	CASSPGSEAFF	TGTGCCAGCAGCCCGGGAAGTGAAGCTTTCTTT
TRBV27	-	TRBJ1-2	-	CASLGGDRSRGYTF	TGTGCCAGCCTTGGGGGGGATCGATCTAGGGGCTACACCTTC
TRBV5-3	TRBD1	TRBJ1-4	few	CARSLQGAQANEKLFF	TGTGCCAGAAGCTTGCAGGGGGCGCAGGCTAATGAAAAACTGTTTTTT
TRBV28	-	TRBJ1-2	-	CASRLPGSYGYTF	TGTGCCAGCAGACTACCGGGGAGCTATGGCTACACCTTC
TRBV19	TRBD1	TRBJ1-4	-	CASRRGRVEKLFF	TGTGCCAGTCGCAGGGGGCGGGTTGAAAAACTGTTTTTT
TRBV27	-	TRBJ1-1	-	CASSFGISAEAFF	TGTGCCAGCAGTTTCGGAATAAGCGCTGAAGCTTTCTTT
TRBV6-6	-	TRBJ1-2	-	CASSPQDNYGYTF	TGTGCCAGCAGTCCACAGGATAACTATGGCTACACCTTC
TRBV19	-	TRBJ1-1	-	CASSIDGTSEAFF	TGTGCCAGTAGTATAGATGGTACCAGTGAAGCTTTCTTT
TRBV5-6	-	TRBJ1-2	-	CASSLNRRTGSF	TGTGCCAGCAGCTTAAACAGGAGAACAGGGTCCTTC
TRBV5-1	TRBD1	TRBJ2-7	-	CASSIPGQLYEQYF	TGCGCCAGCAGCATACCGGGACAGCTCTACGAGCAGTACTTC
TRBV27	-	TRBJ2-7	-	CASSLRPVAVISYEQYF	TGTGCCAGCAGTTTACGACCCGTAGCGGTAATATCCTACGAGCAGTACTTC
TRBV25-1	TRBD1	TRBJ2-4	-	CASSEQGDIQYF	TGTGCCAGCAGTGAACAGGGGGACATTCAGTACTTC
TRBV28	TRBD1	TRBJ1-5	-	CAGTGRRGRQQPQHF	TGTGCCGGAACGGGGCGTAGGGGGCGACAACAGCCCCAGCATTTT
TRBV28	-	TRBJ2-5	once	CASSPPYKETQYF	TGTGCCAGCAGCCCACCCTATAAAGAGACCCAGTACTTC
TRBV6-6	TRBD1	TRBJ1-2	-	CASRVDRAYGYTF	TGTGCCAGCAGGGTAGACAGGGCCTATGGCTACACCTTC
TRBV7-3	-	TRBJ2-3	few	CASSQIAPDTQYF	TGTGCCAGCAGCCAGATAGCACCAGATACGCAGTATTTT
TRBV4-1	TRBD1	TRBJ1-1	-	CASSQEGGGTFNTEAFF	TGCGCCAGCAGCCAAGAAGGGGGCGGCACTTTTAACACTGAAGCTTTCTTT
TRBV28	-	TRBJ1-1	-	CASSPKRGRTEAFF	TGTGCCAGCAGTCCCAAAAGAGGTCGCACTGAAGCTTTCTTT
TRBV7-3	TRBD1	TRBJ2-2	-	CASSPGTGDGELFF	TGTGCCAGCAGCCCGGGGACAGGGGACGGGGAGCTGTTTTTT
TRBV30	TRBD1	TRBJ1-1	-	CAWSASRRGLSTEAFF	TGTGCCTGGAGTGCTTCGCGCAGGGGGTTGAGCACTGAAGCTTTCTTT
TRBV7-2	-	TRBJ2-3	-	CASSSSGGWSTDTQYF	TGTGCCAGCAGCTCCTCCGGGGGTTGGTCCACAGATACGCAGTATTTT
TRBV30	-	TRBJ1-4	-	CAWRMRAGEKLFF	TGTGCCTGGAGGATGAGGGCGGGGGAAAAACTGTTTTTT
TRBV6-1	-	TRBJ1-5	-	CASSESRGQPQHF	TGTGCCAGCAGTGAATCAAGGGGTCAGCCCCAGCATTTT
TRBV9	TRBD2	TRBJ2-1	-	CASSVAGLAGDSYNEQFF	TGTGCCAGCAGCGTCGCTGGGCTAGCGGGAGACTCCTACAATGAGCAGTTCTTC